This T cell receptor (beta chain) originates from a study of breast tumors, draining lymph nodes, adjacent tissues. Study-level findings and limits: Compared with lymph nodes, tumors were less diverse; compared with nontumor tissue, more.

The table lists this clonotype with many counts. What it recognizes is unknown. TCRdb passed the multiplex PCR reads through MiXCR, listing each CDR3 protein once. The sample yields some 120,000 distinct CDR3 sequences, just under 20% seen once. Samples came from axillary lymph nodes draining the breast cancer. The CDR3 extends over 16 amino acids. The germline V gene has CDR1 SNHLY and CDR2 FYNNEI. V gave up 6 bases and J gave up 5 bases; unmatched junction bases: 12. The receptor's source is a female donor with breast cancer. Some clones in this sample may be carry-over from other donors' samples. The sequencing input was axillary lymph node tissue. The chain carries TRBV2 and TRBJ2-2; 7 bases agree with TRBD2. The CDR3: CASRRGLPGLTGELFF. CDR3 sequence (DNA): TGTGCCAGCAGGAGGGGACTACCGGGTCTTACCGGGGAGCTGTTTTTT.